What follows is one T cell receptor beta chain and its context. Antigen specificity is unknown. V was trimmed by 0 bases and J by 0 bases, leaving 9 bases between them. Germline values: CDR1 MGHRA, CDR2 YSYEKL. The CDR3 runs to 15 residues. The data stem from a study of regulatory T cells in long-lasting Graves disease. Study information: Disease was considered persistent Graves' disease after over 5 years of antithyroid drugs (with positive TSH receptor antibodies). Study results and caveats: Less diverse TCR repertoires were seen in persistent Graves' patients than in newly diagnosed ones.

Arm-PCR of CDR3 regions with iRepertoire HTBI primers generated TCR beta libraries. TCRdb re-derived calls from the multiplex PCR reads in MiXCR, one entry per CDR3 protein. The sample contains hundreds of thousands of distinct CDR3 sequences, about 22% of which appear only once. The sample's time point: persistent/refractory GD, antithyroid drugs over 5 years with positive TRAb. The TCR library was prepared using RNA isolated from PBMCs. By American Thyroid Association guidelines, Graves' disease was diagnosed in the cohort. This rearrangement joins TRBV4-1 to TRBJ2-7; D is unclear. This sequence originates from a female donor with Graves disease. The material sequenced was peripheral blood mononuclear cells (PBMCs), taken when the disease was refractory, from a patient treated with antithyroid drugs. CDR3 DNA sequence: TGCGCCAGCAGCCAAGAATTGGTTTTCTCCTACGAGCAGTACTTC. Its translation is CASSQELVFSYEQYF.